This section outlines one T cell receptor (beta chain) sequence together with its context. Generated by immunoSEQ multiplex PCR, the TCRdb table keeps only in-frame clones and is missing some. The repertoire includes 81,000 or so clones, 70% to 90% of them detected once, and roughly 9.6% sits in the top ten. This sample was included in a study of blood T cell repertoires in COVID-19. The CDR3 length is 15 residues. Germline lookup yields CDR1 MRHNA and CDR2 SNTAGT. Deletions cut 6 bases from V and 3 bases from J, with 15 bases between. The V and J genes are TRBV6-4 and TRBJ2-1, with a possible D match to TRBD2 (6 bases). This receptor was obtained from a man in his forties or fifties with COVID-19, enrolled during active disease. The sample was peripheral blood. The CDR3 spells CASSPSAGGYNEQFF. CDR3 DNA: TGTGCCAGCAGCCCGTCTGCCGGGGGCTACAATGAGCAGTTCTTC.